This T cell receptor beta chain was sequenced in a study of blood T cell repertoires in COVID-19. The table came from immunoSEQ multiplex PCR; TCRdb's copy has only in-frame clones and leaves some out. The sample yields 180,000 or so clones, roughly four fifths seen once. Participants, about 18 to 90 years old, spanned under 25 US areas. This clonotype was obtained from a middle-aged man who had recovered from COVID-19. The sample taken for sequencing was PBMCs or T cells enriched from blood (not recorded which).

The CDR3 spells CASSSVTGAAGYTF. In nucleotides, the CDR3 is TGTGCCAGCAGCTCTGTGACAGGGGCCGCTGGCTACACCTTC. The chain uses TRBV13 and TRBJ1-2; 8 bases fit TRBD1. CDR1 and CDR2 from the germline V gene are PRHDT and FYEKMQ (reference sequence). The CDR3 is 14 amino acids. Trimming at V came to 4 bases and at J to 7 bases, leaving 8 bases not matched to a gene.